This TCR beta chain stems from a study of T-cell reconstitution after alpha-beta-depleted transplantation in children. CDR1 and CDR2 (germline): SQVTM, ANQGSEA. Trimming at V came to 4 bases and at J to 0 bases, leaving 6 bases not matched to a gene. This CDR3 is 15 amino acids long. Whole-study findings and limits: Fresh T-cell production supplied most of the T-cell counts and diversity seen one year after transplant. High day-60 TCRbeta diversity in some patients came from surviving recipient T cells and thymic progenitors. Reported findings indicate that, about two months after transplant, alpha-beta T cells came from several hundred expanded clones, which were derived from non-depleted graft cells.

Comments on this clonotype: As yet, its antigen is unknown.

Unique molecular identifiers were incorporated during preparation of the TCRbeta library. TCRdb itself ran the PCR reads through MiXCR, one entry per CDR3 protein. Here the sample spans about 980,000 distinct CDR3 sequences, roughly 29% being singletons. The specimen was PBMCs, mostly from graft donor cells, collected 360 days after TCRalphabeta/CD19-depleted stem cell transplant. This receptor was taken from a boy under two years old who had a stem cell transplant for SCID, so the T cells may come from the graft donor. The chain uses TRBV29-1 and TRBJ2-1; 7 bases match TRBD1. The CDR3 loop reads CSVGKGDSSYNEQFF. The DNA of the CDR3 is TGCAGCGTTGGAAAGGGGGACAGCTCCTACAATGAGCAGTTCTTC.